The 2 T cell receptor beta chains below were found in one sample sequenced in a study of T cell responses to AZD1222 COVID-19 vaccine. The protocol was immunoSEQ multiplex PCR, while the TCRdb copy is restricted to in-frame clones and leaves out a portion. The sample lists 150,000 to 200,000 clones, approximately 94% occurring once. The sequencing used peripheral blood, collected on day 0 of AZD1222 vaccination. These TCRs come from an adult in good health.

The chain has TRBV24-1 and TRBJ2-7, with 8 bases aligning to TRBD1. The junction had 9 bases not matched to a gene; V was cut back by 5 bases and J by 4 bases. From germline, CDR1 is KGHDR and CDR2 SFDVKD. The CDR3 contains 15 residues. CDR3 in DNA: TGTGCCACCAGTGCTGAGACAGGGGAGATATACGAGCAGTACTTC. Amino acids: CATSAETGEIYEQYF.

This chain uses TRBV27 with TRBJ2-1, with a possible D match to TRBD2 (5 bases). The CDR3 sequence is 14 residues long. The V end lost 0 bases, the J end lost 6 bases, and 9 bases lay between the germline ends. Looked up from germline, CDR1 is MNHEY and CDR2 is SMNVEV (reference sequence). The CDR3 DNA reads TGTGCCAGCAGTTTATCGGTAGCGAGCAATGAGCAGTTCTTC. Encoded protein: CASSLSVASNEQFF.